The rows below give T cell receptor beta chains drawn from one sample of a study of blood T cell repertoires in COVID-19. Method: immunoSEQ multiplex PCR; TCRdb's copy keeps in-frame clones and lacks some. The data hold under 130,000 clones, with 81% observed a single time. The source material was peripheral blood. The receptors stem from a man older than 75 with acute or convalescent COVID-19. CDR3s include the opening cysteine and the closing phenylalanine or tryptophan. A D gene is named only where the DNA matches it firmly. Clone size appears in some rows only: once, few, many, or a class for an expanded clone.

length	V	J	D	size	CDR3	DNA
17	TRBV11-2	TRBJ2-5	.	.	CASSLGQTPGLQETQYF	TGTGCCAGCAGCTTAGGGCAGACCCCGGGACTTCAAGAGACCCAGTACTTC
13	TRBV24-1	TRBJ2-1	.	.	CATSGSGYNEQFF	TGTGCCACCAGCGGGTCAGGGTACAATGAGCAGTTCTTC
16	TRBV7-2	TRBJ2-1	.	.	CASSHEPGHGDNEQFF	TGTGCCAGCAGCCATGAACCGGGACATGGGGACAATGAGCAGTTCTTC
12	TRBV29-1	TRBJ2-7	TRBD1	.	CSVRTGTYEQYF	TGCAGCGTTAGGACAGGGACCTACGAGCAGTACTTC
16	TRBV4-3	TRBJ2-7	TRBD2	once	CASSQDPSGSSYEQYF	TGCGCCAGCAGCCAGGACCCTAGCGGGAGCTCCTACGAGCAGTACTTC
13	TRBV28	TRBJ1-1	.	.	CASSWTGMTEAFF	TGTGCCAGCAGTTGGACGGGGATGACTGAAGCTTTCTTT
14	TRBV7-9	TRBJ1-6	.	.	CASSPQGLGSPLHF	TGTGCCAGCAGCCCCCAGGGCCTAGGTTCACCCCTCCACTTT
15	TRBV11-2	TRBJ1-6	TRBD1	.	CASSTIQGANSPLHF	TGTGCCAGCAGCACCATCCAGGGGGCCAATTCACCCCTCCACTTT
15	TRBV14	TRBJ2-3	.	.	CASSQDLSSTDTQYF	TGTGCCAGCAGCCAAGATCTTAGCAGCACAGATACGCAGTATTTT
15	TRBV3-1/TRBV3-2	TRBJ2-7	.	.	CASSQAGRSSYEQYF	TGTGCCAGCAGCCAAGCGGGAAGGAGCTCCTACGAGCAGTACTTC
16	TRBV4-2	TRBJ1-2	TRBD1	few	CASSQDRDEPFYGYTF	TGTGCCAGCAGCCAGGACAGGGATGAACCCTTCTATGGCTACACCTTC
14	TRBV19	TRBJ2-1	.	.	CASSIDLVGNEQFF	TGTGCCAGTAGTATAGATCTAGTAGGAAATGAGCAGTTCTTC
15	TRBV18	TRBJ2-3	TRBD1	.	CASSPRQGASDTQYF	TGTGCCAGCTCACCGAGACAGGGGGCATCAGATACGCAGTATTTT
15	TRBV2	TRBJ1-5	TRBD1	few	CASSENRGGNQPQHF	TGTGCCAGCAGTGAAAACAGGGGGGGCAATCAGCCCCAGCATTTT
15	TRBV7-3	TRBJ2-5	TRBD2	once	CASSQTSGRGETQYF	TGTGCCAGCAGCCAGACTAGCGGGAGGGGAGAGACCCAGTACTTC
13	TRBV24-1	TRBJ2-1	.	.	CATSDWTQPNQFF	TGTGCCACCAGTGACTGGACACAGCCAAACCAGTTCTTC
11	TRBV20-1	TRBJ1-4	TRBD1	.	CSASYRDREFF	TGCAGTGCTAGTTATAGGGACAGGGAGTTTTTT
14	TRBV5-1	TRBJ2-1	TRBD2	.	CASSWGTSRGEQFF	TGCGCCAGCAGCTGGGGGACTAGCCGAGGTGAGCAGTTCTTC
16	TRBV5-4	TRBJ2-1	TRBD1	.	CASSSAGDRVENEQFF	TGTGCCAGCAGCTCAGCAGGGGACAGGGTTGAGAATGAGCAGTTCTTC
15	TRBV27	TRBJ2-1	TRBD2	.	CASSARLAAYNEQFF	TGTGCCAGCAGTGCCAGACTAGCAGCCTACAATGAGCAGTTCTTC
13	TRBV29-1	TRBJ2-7	.	.	CSVARQGSSEQYF	TGCAGCGTCGCCCGGCAGGGGTCTAGCGAGCAGTACTTC
13	TRBV10-3	TRBJ2-7	.	.	CAIGRDTSYEQYF	TGTGCCATCGGCCGGGACACCTCCTACGAGCAGTACTTC
14	TRBV7-9	TRBJ2-7	.	.	CASSNRRGSYEQYF	TGTGCCAGCAGCAATCGACGGGGTTCCTACGAGCAGTACTTC
15	TRBV4-1	TRBJ1-1	TRBD1	.	CASSQDGQGRAEAFF	TGCGCCAGCAGCCAAGATGGACAGGGGCGCGCTGAAGCTTTCTTT
15	TRBV6-5	TRBJ2-1	.	.	CASSLDRGGYNEQFF	TGTGCCAGCAGCCTCGACAGGGGAGGGTACAATGAGCAGTTCTTC
14	TRBV29-1	TRBJ1-2	.	.	CSVANQGILDGYTF	TGCAGCGTTGCAAATCAGGGGATTTTGGATGGCTACACCTTC
13	TRBV29-1	TRBJ1-2	.	.	CSVGQYSNYGYTF	TGCAGCGTCGGACAGTACTCCAACTATGGCTACACCTTC
14	TRBV28	TRBJ2-3	.	.	CASSLVLAPDTQYF	TGTGCCAGCAGTCTGGTCCTAGCGCCGGATACGCAGTATTTT
12	TRBV14	TRBJ1-1	.	.	CASSTGFTEAFF	TGTGCCAGCAGCACAGGGTTCACTGAAGCTTTCTTT
17	TRBV3-1/TRBV3-2	TRBJ2-2	.	.	CASSQGETSGYGGELFF	TGTGCCAGCAGCCAAGGTGAAACCTCCGGTTATGGCGGGGAGCTGTTTTTT